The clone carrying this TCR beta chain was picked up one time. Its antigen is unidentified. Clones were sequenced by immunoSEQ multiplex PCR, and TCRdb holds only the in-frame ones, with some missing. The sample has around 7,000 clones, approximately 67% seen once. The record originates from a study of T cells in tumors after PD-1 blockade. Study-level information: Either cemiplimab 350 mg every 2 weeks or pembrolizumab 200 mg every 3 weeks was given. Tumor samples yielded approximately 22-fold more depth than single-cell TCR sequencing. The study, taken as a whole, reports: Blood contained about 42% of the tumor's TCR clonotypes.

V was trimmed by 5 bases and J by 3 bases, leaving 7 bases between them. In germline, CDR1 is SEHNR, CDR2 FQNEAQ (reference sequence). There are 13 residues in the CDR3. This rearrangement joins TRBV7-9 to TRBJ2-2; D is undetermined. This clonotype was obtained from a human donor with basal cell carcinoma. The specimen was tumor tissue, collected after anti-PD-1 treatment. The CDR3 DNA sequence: TGTGCCAGCAGCGCTGTGGACACCGGGGAGCTGTTTTTT. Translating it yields CASSAVDTGELFF. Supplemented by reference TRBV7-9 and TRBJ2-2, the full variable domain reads DTGVSQNPRHKITKRGQNVTFRCDPISEHNRLYWYRQTLGQGPEFLTYFQNEAQLEKSRLLSDRFSAERPKGSFSTLEIQRTEQGDSAMYLCASSAVDTGELFFGEGSRLTVL.